The clone carrying this T cell receptor (beta chain) has a handful of counts. The antigen is unknown. The data originate from a study of CD8 T cells in ankylosing spondylitis. Overall study findings and caveats: In ankylosing spondylitis patients, matched synovial fluid reportedly showed significant enrichment of disease-linked clones. The disease-linked clones had a CD8+ phenotype and low blood frequencies. The study identified a TCR beta motif of eight highly homologous variants that appeared characteristic of ankylosing spondylitis blood. Some of these motif variants have turned up before, in reports on reactive arthritis synovial fluid and blood.

A quantitative 5'-RACE method, one with molecular barcodes, was used to make TCR beta libraries. MiXCR, applied by TCRdb to the 5' RACE reads, yields one record per CDR3 protein. Here the sample spans 470,000 or so distinct CDR3 sequences, around 26% being singletons. This CDR3 contains 15 residues. Trimming took 3 bases from V and 4 from J; bases not matched to a gene: 7. Germline V gives CDR1 SQVTM, CDR2 ANQGSEA. The origin of this receptor is a male donor with ankylosing spondylitis. The chain couples TRBV29-1 to TRBJ1-3, with 9 nucleotides matching TRBD1. The sample taken for sequencing was blood, either unsorted or a sorted T cell fraction (not recorded which). CDR3 in DNA: TGCAGCGTTGATTTGGGACAGGGTGCAGGAAACACCATATATTTT. This encodes CSVDLGQGAGNTIYF.